This TCR beta chain was captured in a study of breast tumors, draining lymph nodes, adjacent tissues. Study outcomes and limitations: Compared with lymph nodes, tumors were less diverse; compared with nontumor tissue, more.

TCRdb redid the calling of the multiplex PCR reads with MiXCR, one entry per CDR3 protein. Here the sample spans approximately 190,000 distinct CDR3 sequences, 25% to 40% being singletons. The lymph nodes were axillary draining lymph nodes from breast cancer patients. This clonotype occurred a few times. The antigen is unknown. A much bigger clone sits one base away, suggesting this may be a read error. Germline V gene data show CDR1 as DFQATT and CDR2 as SNEGSKA (reference sequence). Trimming pared 5 bases from V and 4 bases from J, leaving 20 bases between. The CDR3 is 16 amino acids. Sequenced material: axillary lymph node tissue. The receptor was isolated from a female donor with breast cancer. Some clones in this sample may be carry-over from other donors' samples. This chain links TRBV20-1 with TRBJ2-2; D tentatively reads TRBD1 or TRBD2 (5 bases each). This CDR3 is CSAGGLVGTTTGELFF. In nucleotides, the CDR3 is TGCAGTGCTGGGGGATTAGTTGGCACGACCACCGGGGAGCTGTTTTTT.